There are many counts of the clone carrying this TCR beta chain. Its target is not known. No treatment of any kind had been given to any patient before thyroid surgery. Germline-derived CDR1 and CDR2 are SGDLS and YYNGEE. Trimming left V 0 bases short and J 1 base short, with 10 bases between. The length of the CDR3 is 15 residues. Per the original methods: Clinicopathological groups of papillary thyroid cancer showed CDR3 differences that were used to build a distant-metastasis classifier. TCRdb re-called clones via MiXCR from the PCR reads. The V and J calls reflect TCRdb's pipeline rather than the authors' work. The table records about 92,000 clones, more than 12% of them present only once. This sample was included in a study of metastatic and nonmetastatic thyroid tumors. For the study at large: It was across blood and tumor or nodule tissue from malignant and benign thyroid patients that repertoires were compared. Findings and caveats of the study: Significantly greater TCR beta diversity was reportedly found in malignant thyroid tumors than in benign nodules (in blood and tumor).

The sequence came from a female donor with papillary thyroid cancer or a benign thyroid nodule (not recorded which). Some clones in this sample may be carry-over from other donors' samples. The sequencing sample was made of blood. This chain uses TRBV9 with TRBJ2-5; D tentatively reads TRBD1 or TRBD2 (6 bases each). For the CDR3, the DNA is TGTGCCAGCAGCGTAGATGGGGGGCTCCAAGAGACCCAGTACTTC. Protein: CASSVDGGLQETQYF.